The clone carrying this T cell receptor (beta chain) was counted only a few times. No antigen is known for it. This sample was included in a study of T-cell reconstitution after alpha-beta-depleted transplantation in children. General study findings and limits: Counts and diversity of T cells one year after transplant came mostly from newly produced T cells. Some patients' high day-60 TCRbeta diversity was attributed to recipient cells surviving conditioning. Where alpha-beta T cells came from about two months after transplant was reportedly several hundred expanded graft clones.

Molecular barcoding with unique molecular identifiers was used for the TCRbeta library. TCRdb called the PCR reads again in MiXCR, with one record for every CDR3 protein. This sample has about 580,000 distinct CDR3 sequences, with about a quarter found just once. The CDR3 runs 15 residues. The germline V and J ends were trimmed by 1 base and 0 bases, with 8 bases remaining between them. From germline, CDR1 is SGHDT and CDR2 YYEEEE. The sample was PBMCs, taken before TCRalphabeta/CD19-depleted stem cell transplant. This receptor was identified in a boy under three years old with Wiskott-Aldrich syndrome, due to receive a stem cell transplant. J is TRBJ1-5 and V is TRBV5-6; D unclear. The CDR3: CASSLWQHSNQPQHF. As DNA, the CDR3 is TGTGCCAGCAGCTTGTGGCAGCATAGCAATCAGCCCCAGCATTTT.